These 9 T cell receptor beta chains originate from one sample sequenced in a study of memory CD4+ T cells and cytomegalovirus serostatus. The assay was immunoSEQ multiplex PCR, and TCRdb's table has in-frame clones only and misses some. The sample holds 50,000 to 60,000 clones, 70% to 85% seen once. Single viable CD3+CD4+CD8-CD45RO+ cells were sorted as the memory CD4+ T cells. The sequencing input was memory CD4+ T cells from blood. All receptors derive from an adult in good health and CMV-seronegative.

This clone has just a few counts. J is TRBJ1-2 and V is TRBV19, with TRBD1 identical over 7 bases. V lost 7 bases and J lost 6; bases outside the gene matches: 5. From germline, CDR1 is LNHDA and CDR2 SQIVND (reference sequence). The CDR3 is 12 residues long. In nucleotides, the CDR3 is TGTGCCAGTATTGGGCAGGGGGATGGCTACACCTTC. Translated, it gives CASIGQGDGYTF.

This clone has a handful of counts. This chain links TRBV7-2 with TRBJ1-1; D remains unclear. The ends were cut back, 1 base at V and 1 base at J, with 10 bases in the middle. The CDR3 has 15 residues. Germline loops: CDR1 SGHTA, CDR2 FQGNSA. The CDR3 nucleotides read TGTGCCAGCAGCTTAGTCGGCGGCCCGAACACTGAAGCTTTCTTT. This translates into CASSLVGGPNTEAFF.

The gene calls are TRBV6-6 and TRBJ1-5; the D gene is possibly TRBD1 (6 bases). CDR3 size: 16 residues. V was shortened by 0 bases and J by 5 bases, with 14 bases between the two germline ends. CDR1 and CDR2 from the germline V gene are MNHNY and SVGAGI (reference sequence). The CDR3 sequence: CASSYSDTGSDQPQHF. CDR3 bases: TGTGCCAGCAGTTACTCGGATACAGGGTCGGATCAGCCCCAGCATTTT.

V gene TRBV9 combines with J gene TRBJ1-1; D gene unclear. V lost 4 bases and J lost 0, with 13 bases in between. The length of the CDR3 is 15 residues. The germline CDR1 and CDR2 sequences are SGDLS and YYNGEE. The CDR3 coding sequence is TGTGCCAGCAGCAGGACGGCCGGTCTGAACACTGAAGCTTTCTTT. It encodes CASSRTAGLNTEAFF.

This rearrangement joins TRBV7-2 to TRBJ2-2; TRBD1 is a possible D gene (5 bases). CDR3 length equals 15 residues. V shed 1 base and J shed 6 bases, with 12 bases lying between them. Looked up from germline, CDR1 is SGHTA and CDR2 is FQGNSA. CDR3: CASSLVRAGPGELFF. The CDR3 DNA reads TGTGCCAGCAGCTTAGTTAGGGCAGGGCCCGGGGAGCTGTTTTTT.

The CDR3 DNA follows: TGCGCCAGCAGCCAAGAGAGCTGGGGTGGCGGCTACACCTTC. Its protein is CASSQESWGGGYTF. This chain links TRBV4-3 with TRBJ1-2, with D unresolved. Germline-derived CDR1 and CDR2 are LGHNA and YSLEER. The CDR3 consists of 14 residues. V was cut by 0 bases and J by 8 bases, with 13 bases left in between.

The genes are TRBV10-3 and TRBJ1-1; 10 bases align to TRBD1. Germline loops: CDR1 ENHRY, CDR2 SYGVKD. V lost 6 bases and J lost 5; bases outside the gene matches: 12. The CDR3 totals 16 residues. The CDR3 region is CAIRDRGDGGQTEAFF. CDR3 nucleotide sequence: TGTGCCATCAGGGACAGGGGGGACGGGGGACAAACTGAAGCTTTCTTT.

The V call is TRBV27, the J call TRBJ1-6; D not resolved. Per germline, CDR1 MNHEY and CDR2 SMNVEV (reference sequence). The CDR3 length is 13 residues. Between the trimmed V and J ends, which lost 2 bases and 10 bases, there was a span of 9 bases. CDR3 sequence reads: CASSLGGRSPLHF. The CDR3, as DNA: TGTGCCAGCAGTTTAGGTGGGAGGTCACCCCTCCACTTT.

This rearrangement joins TRBV6-4 to TRBJ2-1, with 9 bases fitting TRBD1. This CDR3 is built from 15 residues. J was trimmed by 3 bases and V by 6 bases; bases with no gene match: 6. The germline V gene encodes CDR1 MRHNA and CDR2 SNTAGT. The CDR3 DNA reads TGTGCCAGCAGCGAGACAGGGGGTGGCTACAATGAGCAGTTCTTC. Its translation: CASSETGGGYNEQFF.